The 15 T cell receptor beta chains below come from one sample, sequenced in a study of graft-versus-host responses after intestinal transplantation. Data came from immunoSEQ multiplex PCR; TCRdb stores just in-frame clones and leaves some out. The table lists about 110,000 clones, 85% to 95% of them singletons. For these receptors, no antigen is known. This sample comprised unstimulated CD8+ T cells sorted from spleen or lymph node cells, obtained before transplant. The source is a human donor who was the organ donor for an intestinal transplant.

The gene calls are TRBV6-1 and TRBJ2-7; D not certain. The V end lost 5 bases, the J end lost 5 bases, and 4 bases lay between the germline ends. Germline V gene sequence: CDR1 MNHNS, CDR2 SASEGT. CDR3 length equals 10 residues. CDR3 protein: CASSSNEQYF. CDR3 nucleotides: TGTGCCAGCAGTTCCAACGAGCAGTACTTC.

The chain links TRBV12-5 to TRBJ2-1, with TRBD2 matching over 10 bases. Germline V gene sequence: CDR1 LGHNT, CDR2 FRNRAP. The CDR3 covers 15 residues. The trim removed 6 bases at V and 8 bases at J, leaving 10 bases unmatched. CDR3 sequence reads: CASGDGSGRAHEQFF. Written as DNA, the CDR3 is TGTGCTAGTGGGGACGGGAGCGGGAGGGCCCATGAGCAGTTCTTC. Variable domain in full (rest from reference TRBV12-5 and TRBJ2-1): DARVTQTPRHKVTEMGQEVTMRCQPILGHNTVFWYRQTMMQGLELLAYFRNRAPLDDSGMPKDRFSAEMPDATLATLKIQPSEPRDSAVYFCASGDGSGRAHEQFFGPGTRLTVL.

The chain has TRBV7-2 and TRBJ2-2, with D unresolved. V dropped 6 bases and J dropped 1 base, with 3 bases sitting between them. CDR1 and CDR2 (germline): SGHTA, FQGNSA. This CDR3 has 12 amino acids. The CDR3: CASRGNTGELFF. In DNA, the CDR3 is TGTGCCAGCAGAGGGAACACCGGGGAGCTGTTTTTT.

V is TRBV19 and J is TRBJ1-5; possible D gene TRBD1, 6 bases. V shed 4 bases and J shed 0 bases, with 7 bases lying between them. The germline V gene has CDR1 LNHDA and CDR2 SQIVND (reference sequence). This CDR3 is 14 amino acids long. CDR3 sequence (DNA): TGTGCCAGTAGTAACAGGGATAGCAATCAGCCCCAGCATTTT. Residues: CASSNRDSNQPQHF.

This clone is a singleton in its sample. V usage is TRBV5-4 and J usage is TRBJ2-1; no clear D gene. Germline CDR1 is SGHNT and CDR2 is YYREEE (reference sequence). CDR3 length: 13 amino acids. The V and J ends lost 2 bases and 5 bases respectively, with 8 bases between them. CDR3 bases: TGTGCCAGCAGCTTTGGGGTCGACAATGAGCAGTTCTTC. Protein: CASSFGVDNEQFF.

The chain couples TRBV2 to TRBJ2-1; no clear D. CDR1 SNHLY and CDR2 FYNNEI come from the germline V gene. This CDR3 has 12 residues. The germline V and J ends were trimmed by 2 bases and 8 bases, with 7 bases remaining between them. Here the CDR3 reads CASSEWLDEQFF. Written as DNA, the CDR3 is TGTGCCAGCAGTGAATGGCTTGATGAGCAGTTCTTC. The complete variable domain, with remaining parts taken from reference TRBV2 and TRBJ2-1, reads EPEVTQTPSHQVTQMGQEVILRCVPISNHLYFYWYRQILGQKVEFLVSFYNNEISEKSEIFDDQFSVERPDGSNFTLKIRSTKLEDSAMYFCASSEWLDEQFFGPGTRLTVL.

This chain uses TRBV28 with TRBJ2-2; 10 bases align to TRBD2. The CDR3 extends over 17 amino acids. Germline CDR1 and CDR2: MDHEN and SYDVKM. After removal of 2 bases from V and 3 bases from J, the junction contained 6 bases not matched to a gene. The chain's CDR3 is CASSLKSGRADTGELFF. The CDR3 nucleotides are TGTGCCAGCAGTTTAAAGAGCGGGAGGGCCGACACCGGGGAGCTGTTTTTT.

V and J are TRBV7-8 and TRBJ2-7; 9 bases line up with TRBD2. The CDR3 is 19 amino acids. The germline CDR1 and CDR2 sequences are SGHVS and FQNEAQ. Losses at the gene ends were 7 bases for V and 2 bases for J; bases not matched to a gene: 21. The CDR3 DNA reads as TGTGCCAGCATGCCCCAAGGAGGGCGGGAGGGTATAGGGGCCTACGAGCAGTACTTC. This encodes CASMPQGGREGIGAYEQYF.

Worth noting for this clone: Other DNA sequences from this sample encode an identical CDR3 as well. The chain uses TRBV6-5 and TRBJ2-5, with 10 bases identical to TRBD2. The V gene end was trimmed by 6 bases and the J gene end by 2 bases; junction bases not matched to a gene: 6. The CDR3 is 15 residues long. Germline-derived CDR1 and CDR2 are MNHEY and SVGAGI. CDR3 nucleotide sequence: TGTGCCAGCAGCGAAACTAGCGGGATTCAAGAGACCCAGTACTTC. This gives the protein CASSETSGIQETQYF.

The sample holds one count of this clone. V usage is TRBV10-2 and J usage is TRBJ2-7; 7 bases agree with TRBD2. V shed 4 bases, J shed 2 bases, and the junction held 5 bases outside the gene matches. CDR3 length: 14 residues. CDR1 and CDR2 from the germline V gene are WSHSY and SAAADI. The CDR3 spells CASSGTRRTYEQYF. As DNA, the CDR3 is TGCGCCAGCAGTGGGACTAGAAGGACCTACGAGCAGTACTTC.

This clone appeared a single time. J is TRBJ2-1 and V is TRBV27, with D perhaps TRBD2 (6 bases). V was trimmed by 6 bases and J by 4 bases, leaving 16 bases between them. The CDR3 spans 15 residues. CDR1 and CDR2 from the germline V gene are MNHEY and SMNVEV (reference sequence). This CDR3 reads CASSFSGDSYNEQFF. The DNA of the CDR3 is TGTGCCAGCAGCTTTTCCGGGGACTCATACAATGAGCAGTTCTTC.

Of note for this clone: Other nucleotide sequences from this sample produce the same CDR3. The CDR3 DNA sequence: TGTGCCAGCAGTGAAGGCCGGGGCGCCTACGAGCAGTACTTC. Protein product: CASSEGRGAYEQYF. The chain couples TRBV2 to TRBJ2-7; either TRBD1 or TRBD2 may supply D (5 bases each). V was trimmed by 1 base and J by 2 bases, leaving 9 bases between them. Germline CDR1 and CDR2: SNHLY and FYNNEI. The CDR3 length is 14 residues.

The V gene is TRBV6-5, the J gene TRBJ1-2; D is uncertain. CDR3 size: 11 residues. Trimming shortened V by 4 bases and J by 2 bases, and 2 bases separated the two germline ends. Germline V gene sequence: CDR1 MNHEY, CDR2 SVGAGI. In DNA, the CDR3 is TGTGCCAGCAGTTCAAACTATGGCTACACCTTC. Its translation: CASSSNYGYTF.

The V gene is TRBV27, the J gene TRBJ2-2, with D perhaps TRBD2 (6 bases). V lost 1 base to trimming and J lost 0 bases, with 15 bases between them. This CDR3 is 18 amino acids long. The V gene's germline CDR1 is MNHEY and CDR2 SMNVEV (reference sequence). The CDR3 DNA follows: TGTGCCAGCAGTTTATTTTCCTCGGGACTCCCGAACACCGGGGAGCTGTTTTTT. Translated, it gives CASSLFSSGLPNTGELFF.

V usage is TRBV5-6 and J usage is TRBJ2-5, with 7 nucleotides matching TRBD2. The J call may be faulty, since TRBJ2-7 better matches the DNA end. The CDR3 runs to 15 residues. Looked up from germline, CDR1 is SGHDT and CDR2 is YYEEEE. DNA of the CDR3: TGTGCCAGCAGCGCGGCCAGCGGGACCTCCTACGAGCAGTACTTC. This translates into CASSAASGTSYEQYF.